The 24 T cell receptor beta chains reported below all come from one sample, sequenced in a study of cytomegalovirus exposure and HLA in healthy donors. The primer mix had 60 Vbeta and 13 Jbeta primers. Data came from immunoSEQ multiplex PCR; TCRdb stores just in-frame clones and leaves some out. This table has over 150,000 clones, over 75% appearing once. Sequencing was performed on PBMCs. Receptors were obtained from a man aged 35 to 55 in good health and CMV-seronegative.

A remark on this clone: A junction end diverges from the germline sequence, so it may reflect a read error. The chain is built from TRBV5-1 and TRBJ1-2; TRBD1 might be the D (5 bases). There are 13 residues in the CDR3. The V gene's germline CDR1 is SGHRS and CDR2 YFSETQ. The CDR3 loop reads CASRLSGDYGYPF. The DNA for the CDR3 is TGCGCCAGCAGATTGTCCGGGGACTATGGCTACCCCTTC.

The rearrangement uses TRBV7-9 and TRBJ1-2, with no clear D. CDR1 and CDR2 from the germline V gene are SEHNR and FQNEAQ (reference sequence). V lost 3 bases, J lost 2 bases, and 10 bases lay in between. The CDR3 extends over 14 amino acids. The CDR3 nucleotides read TGTGCCAGCAGCTTGGCTTGGAGCAACTATGGCTACACCTTC. Translation gives CASSLAWSNYGYTF.

This rearrangement joins TRBV19 to TRBJ2-2; D gene ambiguous. Germline V gene lookup returns CDR1 LNHDA and CDR2 SQIVND (reference sequence). The CDR3 extends over 14 amino acids. V was pared by 6 bases and J by 1 base, with 9 bases between. DNA for the CDR3: TGTGCCAGTAGCCTTTTAAAGAACACCGGGGAGCTGTTTTTT. Its protein product is CASSLLKNTGELFF.

Here the CDR3 DNA reads TGCGCCAGCAGCTCCAGGGGGGAGTTAACTGAAGCTTTCTTT. It translates to CASSSRGELTEAFF. The chain combines TRBV5-1 with TRBJ1-1; TRBD1 matches at 7 bases. Per germline, CDR1 SGHRS and CDR2 YFSETQ. With V trimmed by 3 bases and J by 5 bases, 7 bases remained unmatched. The CDR3 runs 14 residues. Supplemented by reference TRBV5-1 and TRBJ1-1, the full variable domain reads KAGVTQTPRYLIKTRGQQVTLSCSPISGHRSVSWYQQTPGQGLQFLFEYFSETQRNKGNFPGRFSGRQFSNSRSEMNVSTLELGDSALYLCASSSRGELTEAFFGQGTRLTVV.

With respect to this clone: Other DNA sequences in this sample translate to the same CDR3. V usage is TRBV29-1 and J usage is TRBJ2-5; D is possibly TRBD2 (5 bases). The germline gives CDR1 SQVTM, CDR2 ANQGSEA. Deletions cut 4 bases from V and 4 bases from J, with 13 bases between. The CDR3 contains 13 residues. CDR3 in amino acids: CSVVSGSGETQYF. The DNA of the CDR3 is TGCAGCGTTGTCTCGGGGTCCGGAGAGACCCAGTACTTC.

This rearrangement joins TRBV7-9 to TRBJ2-5; TRBD2 aligns across 7 bases. The ends lost 7 bases at V and 0 bases at J; junction bases unmatched: 11. In germline, CDR1 is SEHNR, CDR2 FQNEAQ (reference sequence). This CDR3 has 16 amino acids. The CDR3: CASNEATSPYQETQYF. DNA of the CDR3: TGTGCCAGCAACGAGGCGACTAGCCCGTACCAAGAGACCCAGTACTTC.

V and J are TRBV15 and TRBJ2-2, with TRBD2 as a possible D gene (7 bases). The CDR3 is 15 amino acids. CDR1 and CDR2 from the germline V gene are LNHNV and YYDKDF (reference sequence). V was shortened by 5 bases and J by 7 bases, with 17 bases between the two germline ends. The CDR3 DNA reads as TGTGCCACCAGCCTGGCGGCGGGGGCGGGCGGGGAGCTGTTTTTT. This gives the protein CATSLAAGAGGELFF.

This clone was observed a few times. The chain joins TRBV21-1 to TRBJ1-1; the D segment call TRBD1 is taken from the table without a DNA check. TRBV21-1 is tagged as a pseudogene. The CDR3 has 14 amino acids. Here the CDR3 reads CASSKDKVNTEAFF. In DNA form, the CDR3 reads TGTGCCAGCAGCAAAGACAAAGTGAACACTGAAGCTTTCTTT.

The chain recombines TRBV7-9 with TRBJ2-5; D is possibly TRBD2 (5 bases). The J call may be wrong; the DNA end is better matched by TRBJ2-7. CDR1 is SEHNR and CDR2 is FQNEAQ in the germline V gene (reference sequence). The CDR3 spans 13 residues. In DNA, the CDR3 is TGTGCCAGCAGCTTCGGGGATACGTACGAGCAGTACTTC. This translates into CASSFGDTYEQYF.

V is TRBV2 and J is TRBJ1-2; no clear D gene. The CDR3 totals 12 residues. The V gene lost 7 bases and the J gene lost 4 bases, with 10 bases spanning the gap. Germline V gene data show CDR1 as SNHLY and CDR2 as FYNNEI. The CDR3 loop reads CASMRQSYGYTF. The CDR3 DNA sequence: TGTGCCAGCATGCGGCAGAGCTATGGCTACACCTTC.

The CDR3 spells CASRVSGGGSYEQYF. The DNA for the CDR3 is TGTGCCAGCAGAGTGAGCGGGGGGGGTTCCTACGAGCAGTACTTC. V usage is TRBV7-2 and J usage is TRBJ2-7; 10 nucleotides agree with TRBD2. J lost 1 base, V lost 6 bases, and 6 bases had no gene match. CDR1 is SGHTA, CDR2 FQGNSA, per germline. CDR3 length equals 15 residues. Combining the CDR3 with reference TRBV7-2 and TRBJ2-7 gives the whole variable domain GAGVSQSPSNKVTEKGKDVELRCDPISGHTALYWYRQSLGQGLEFLIYFQGNSAPDKSGLPSDRFSAERTGGSVSTLTIQRTQQEDSAVYLCASRVSGGGSYEQYFGPGTRLTVT.

This clone was recorded only once. This chain uses TRBV5-1 with TRBJ2-1; 11 positions agree with TRBD2. In germline, CDR1 is SGHRS, CDR2 YFSETQ. CDR3 length: 16 amino acids. J was trimmed by 5 bases and V by 5 bases; bases with no gene match: 9. CDR3 in amino acids: CASRGQIAGGHNEQFF. As DNA, the CDR3 is TGCGCCAGCAGGGGACAAATAGCGGGGGGGCACAATGAGCAGTTCTTC.

This clone was seen a handful of times. This chain uses TRBV9 with TRBJ1-2; 11 bases agree with TRBD1. V trimming: 3 bases; J trimming: 5 bases; junction bases outside the gene matches: 3. Germline CDR1 SGDLS, CDR2 YYNGEE. This CDR3 is 14 amino acids long. DNA of the CDR3: TGTGCCAGCAGCGCCGGACAGGGGGCTTATGGCTACACCTTC. Amino acids: CASSAGQGAYGYTF.

V gene TRBV5-1 combines with J gene TRBJ1-2; maybe TRBD1 (6 bases). Between the trimmed V and J ends, which lost 4 bases and 7 bases, there was a span of 11 bases. This CDR3 is built from 12 residues. Germline V gene sequence: CDR1 SGHRS, CDR2 YFSETQ. CDR3 sequence (DNA): TGCGCCAGCAGCACAGGGAGCGGTGGCTACACCTTC. It codes for CASSTGSGGYTF. The whole variable domain, filled in from reference TRBV5-1 and TRBJ1-2, reads KAGVTQTPRYLIKTRGQQVTLSCSPISGHRSVSWYQQTPGQGLQFLFEYFSETQRNKGNFPGRFSGRQFSNSRSEMNVSTLELGDSALYLCASSTGSGGYTFGSGTRLTVV.

The genes are TRBV2 and TRBJ1-2; 7 bases map to TRBD1. The germline gives CDR1 SNHLY, CDR2 FYNNEI. After removal of 5 bases from V and 4 bases from J, the junction contained 7 bases not matched to a gene. CDR3 length: 14 amino acids. The CDR3 protein is CASSPQGSSYGYTF. CDR3 DNA sequence: TGTGCCAGCAGTCCACAGGGGAGTTCCTATGGCTACACCTTC.

The chain joins TRBV7-9 to TRBJ1-4, with 8 bases fitting TRBD1. Germline V gives CDR1 SEHNR, CDR2 FQNEAQ (reference sequence). CDR3 length equals 18 residues. J gave up 5 bases and V 7 bases, and 18 bases lay outside the gene matches. The DNA of the CDR3 is TGTGCCAGCACCCCGCTCCTTAGCCGGGACAGGAGAAATGAAAAACTGTTTTTT. Its translation is CASTPLLSRDRRNEKLFF.

This clone was counted a single time. The chain is built from TRBV19 and TRBJ1-5, with a weak D call TRBD1 (6 bases). Germline loops: CDR1 LNHDA, CDR2 SQIVND (reference sequence). CDR3 length: 15 residues. V shed 5 bases and J shed 7 bases, with 18 bases lying between them. CDR3 nucleotide sequence: TGTGCCAGTAGTGGGGGCACCTCCGGCGGACAGCCCCAGCATTTT. It specifies CASSGGTSGGQPQHF.

This sequence joins TRBV28 and TRBJ1-3; no firm D call. CDR3 length: 15 residues. Per germline, CDR1 MDHEN and CDR2 SYDVKM. Trimming took off 6 bases at V and 4 bases at J, with 16 bases between the two ends. The CDR3 DNA is TGTGCCAGCAGACCACTATCGGGGAGGGGAAACACCATATATTTT. Protein sequence: CASRPLSGRGNTIYF.

V is TRBV4-2 and J is TRBJ2-3; tentative D call: TRBD2 (7 bases). The length of the CDR3 is 16 residues. In germline, CDR1 is LGHNA, CDR2 YNFKEQ. V lost 0 bases to trimming and J lost 6 bases, with 16 bases between them. The CDR3 protein is CASSQEGGAADDTQYF. As DNA, the CDR3 is TGTGCCAGCAGCCAAGAGGGGGGGGCCGCTGATGATACGCAGTATTTT.

The chain recombines TRBV9 with TRBJ1-1; 9 nucleotides agree with TRBD1. Per germline, CDR1 SGDLS and CDR2 YYNGEE. V lost 3 bases to trimming and J lost 4 bases; unmatched junction nucleotides: 10. CDR3 length: 16 residues. The CDR3 is CASSALQGAGSTEAFF. The CDR3 DNA follows: TGTGCCAGCAGCGCCCTACAGGGGGCGGGCAGCACTGAAGCTTTCTTT.

This chain connects TRBV15 to TRBJ2-5, with D unclear. This CDR3 is 15 amino acids long. Per the germline V gene, CDR1 is LNHNV and CDR2 is YYDKDF (reference sequence). Trimming removed 5 bases at V and 5 bases at J, with 18 bases between. This CDR3 is CATSPRRRISETQYF. Written as DNA, the CDR3 is TGTGCCACCAGCCCCCGCAGACGGATTAGCGAGACCCAGTACTTC.

This clone was picked up one time. The chain has TRBV30 and TRBJ1-2; a weak D match, TRBD1 (6 bases). The CDR3 is made up of 13 amino acids. V gave up 5 bases and J gave up 8 bases, with 18 bases separating them. CDR1 is GTSNPN, CDR2 SVGIG, per germline (reference sequence). The CDR3 sequence: CAWEEQGLRGYTF. The CDR3 region has the DNA TGTGCCTGGGAAGAACAGGGCCTCAGAGGCTACACCTTC.

V usage is TRBV30 and J usage is TRBJ2-7, with D possibly being TRBD2 (6 bases). The germline V gene encodes CDR1 GTSNPN and CDR2 SVGIG (reference sequence). This CDR3 is 13 amino acids long. The V end lost 3 bases, the J end lost 0 bases, and 9 bases lay between the germline ends. This chain's CDR3 is CAWRGGSSYEQYF. In nucleotides, the CDR3 is TGTGCCTGGAGAGGAGGGAGCTCCTACGAGCAGTACTTC.

The genes are TRBV15 and TRBJ2-3, with D possibly matching TRBD1 (5 bases). The V gene lost 8 bases and the J gene lost 4 bases, with 10 bases spanning the gap. The CDR3 is made up of 12 amino acids. CDR1 and CDR2 (germline): LNHNV, YYDKDF (reference sequence). The CDR3 region is CATSGFSDTQYF. The CDR3 DNA reads as TGTGCCACCTCAGGGTTTTCAGATACGCAGTATTTT.